The 18 T cell receptor beta chains below were found in one sample sequenced in a study of molecular identifiers for immune sequencing clone quantification (dated by TCRdb to 2016 to 2019). The method behind the library was PCR. Sequencing took place on a NextSeq 500. Using fastp trimming at Q25 and MiXCR clonotype assembly, TCRdb reanalyzed the public sequencing data and kept in-frame beta chains. Each record represents a unique CDR3 protein, reported with the most common genes and DNA among its rows. The sample table shows about 510,000 distinct CDR3 sequences, and 25% are seen once. The top ten hold around 0.8% of the sample. The sequenced sample was naive CD8+ T cells from blood, with Jurkat cell RNA spiked in. This specimen's cell subset or site label, per the study, means: FACS-sorted CD8+CD4-CCR7+CD45RA+ naive T cells. These receptors were obtained from a human donor in good health. Some libraries in this study had Jurkat cell RNA spiked in.

The chain is built from TRBV27 and TRBJ1-6; D is undetermined. Deletions cut 1 base from V and 8 bases from J, with 15 bases between. This CDR3 has 16 residues. Germline V gene lookup returns CDR1 MNHEY and CDR2 SMNVEV (reference sequence). As DNA, the CDR3 is TGTGCCAGCAGTTTATTGACCCCCACCGGTGATTCACCCCTCCACTTT. Encoded protein: CASSLLTPTGDSPLHF.

In its sample, this clonotype was seen a few times. The chain uses TRBV19 and TRBJ2-7; TRBD2 might be the D (6 bases). Germline values: CDR1 LNHDA, CDR2 SQIVND (reference sequence). The CDR3 loop spans 15 amino acids. V was shortened by 3 bases and J by 2 bases, with 14 bases between the two germline ends. CDR3 protein: CASSMSTGLPYEQYF. The CDR3 nucleotides read TGTGCCAGTAGTATGTCCACAGGACTACCCTACGAGCAGTACTTC.

The chain has TRBV5-1 and TRBJ1-5; the match to TRBD1 covers 7 bases. The CDR3 runs 17 residues. Unmatched junction bases numbered 9, after V lost 3 bases and J lost 0 bases. Per the germline V gene, CDR1 is SGHRS and CDR2 is YFSETQ. The chain's CDR3 is CASSSGEGAGSNQPQHF. The CDR3 bases are TGCGCCAGCAGCTCTGGGGAGGGGGCGGGTAGCAATCAGCCCCAGCATTTT. The full variable domain, completed using reference TRBV5-1 and TRBJ1-5, is KAGVTQTPRYLIKTRGQQVTLSCSPISGHRSVSWYQQTPGQGLQFLFEYFSETQRNKGNFPGRFSGRQFSNSRSEMNVSTLELGDSALYLCASSSGEGAGSNQPQHFGDGTRLSIL.

This clonotype came up a few times. The CDR3 sequence is CATSLRGQETQYF. DNA for the CDR3: TGTGCCACCAGTCTACGGGGGCAAGAGACCCAGTACTTC. The J gene is TRBJ2-5, the V gene TRBV24-1, with D perhaps TRBD2 (6 bases). Germline V CDR1 and CDR2: KGHDR, SFDVKD. The V end lost 6 bases, the J end lost 2 bases, and 9 bases lay between the germline ends. This CDR3 region has 13 residues.

This chain uses TRBV4-3 with TRBJ2-7; 9 positions match TRBD1. Losses at the gene ends were 4 bases for V and 5 bases for J; bases not matched to a gene: 21. The CDR3 runs to 19 residues. CDR1 LGHNA and CDR2 YSLEER come from the germline V gene. CDR3 sequence: CASSPADRGYQGWLDEQYF. The CDR3 DNA is TGCGCCAGCAGCCCAGCGGACAGGGGATATCAGGGTTGGTTGGACGAGCAGTACTTC.

In this sample, this clonotype turned up many times. The chain combines TRBV7-2 with TRBJ2-1; TRBD1 is a possible D gene (5 bases). The germline V gene encodes CDR1 SGHTA and CDR2 FQGNSA. V dropped 1 base and J dropped 3 bases, with 10 bases sitting between them. CDR3 size: 15 residues. Written as DNA, the CDR3 is TGTGCCAGCAGCTTAGGCCCGACAGTCTACAATGAGCAGTTCTTC. Its protein product is CASSLGPTVYNEQFF.

A note on this clonotype: This may come from a read error, since a much larger clone is one base off. The conserved phenylalanine or tryptophan is not found at the CDR3 terminus, so this likely reflects a read error. The chain has TRBV4-1 and TRBJ2-3; tentatively, D is TRBD2 (7 bases). CDR3 size: 16 residues. The V gene lost 1 base and the J gene lost 4 bases, with 15 bases spanning the gap. The germline V gene encodes CDR1 MGHRA and CDR2 YSYEKL. This chain's CDR3 is CASSQGPGAGADTQYL. The CDR3 DNA is TGCGCCAGCAGCCAAGGCCCGGGGGCGGGGGCAGATACGCAGTATCTT.

As regards this clonotype: At one boundary the junction diverges from the germline segment, which might be a read error. The rearrangement joins TRBV4-3 to TRBJ2-6; no definite D call. Germline V gene sequence: CDR1 LGHNA, CDR2 YSLEER. The CDR3 spans 14 residues. The DNA for the CDR3 is TGCGCCAGCGGCCAAGGGTCTGGGGCCAACGTCCTGACTTTC. It specifies CASGQGSGANVLTF.

This clonotype was seen more than once but under ten times. The chain joins TRBV6-2 or TRBV6-3 to TRBJ1-4; the D gene is possibly TRBD1 (5 bases). Germline V CDR1 and CDR2: MNHEY, SVGEGT. The CDR3 extends over 15 amino acids. V lost 0 bases, J lost 0 bases, and 5 bases lay in between. The CDR3 protein is CASSYSTATNEKLFF. The CDR3 DNA reads as TGTGCCAGCAGTTACTCGACAGCAACTAATGAAAAACTGTTTTTT.

Many counts were recorded for this clonotype. CDR3 amino acids: CASSLHLADLQETQYF. The CDR3 region has the DNA TGTGCCAGCAGTCTCCACCTAGCGGATCTACAAGAGACCCAGTACTTC. The chain has TRBV12-3 or TRBV12-4 and TRBJ2-5; 7 nucleotides match TRBD2. CDR3 length equals 16 residues. With 5 bases clipped from V and 2 bases from J, the junction kept 11 bases outside the gene matches.

With respect to this clonotype: This could be a read error, since a much larger clone is one nucleotide away. The chain links TRBV9 to TRBJ2-6; TRBD2 is a possible D gene (7 bases). Germline assignment: CDR1 SGDLS and CDR2 YYNGEE. The CDR3 is 15 residues long. The DNA for the CDR3 is TGTGCCAGCAGCAACGGGGGGCTTGGGGCCAACGTCCTGGCTTTC. Encoded protein: CASSNGGLGANVLAF.

This clonotype was counted many times. This chain links TRBV4-3 with TRBJ1-1; D is unclear. V was shortened by 1 base and J by 2 bases, with 5 bases between the two germline ends. Per germline, CDR1 LGHNA and CDR2 YSLEER. The CDR3 contains 13 residues. CDR3 sequence (DNA): TGCGCCAGCAGCCAAGGGTCTAACACTGAAGCTTTCTTT. Translated: CASSQGSNTEAFF.

This clonotype was seen more than once but under ten times. The CDR3 sequence: CASSYTLAGGDTQYF. The CDR3 coding sequence is TGTGCCAGCAGCTATACACTAGCGGGAGGAGATACGCAGTATTTT. V gene TRBV6-6 combines with J gene TRBJ2-3; TRBD2 agrees at 12 bases. The CDR3 is 15 residues long. The germline CDR1 and CDR2 sequences are MNHNY and SVGAGI (reference sequence). V shed 6 bases, J shed 5 bases, and the junction held 6 bases outside the gene matches.

The V and J genes are TRBV28 and TRBJ2-7, with 7 bases lining up with TRBD1. Trimming took 8 bases from V and 3 from J; bases not matched to a gene: 7. The CDR3 is 13 residues long. Per the germline V gene, CDR1 is MDHEN and CDR2 is SYDVKM. CDR3: CASQPGQNYEQYF. CDR3 nucleotides: TGTGCCAGCCAACCGGGACAGAACTACGAGCAGTACTTC.

This clonotype was observed a few times. This chain joins TRBV27 and TRBJ2-3, with TRBD1 matching over 8 bases. From germline, CDR1 is MNHEY and CDR2 SMNVEV (reference sequence). The trim removed 6 bases at V and 0 bases at J, leaving 5 bases unmatched. The CDR3 runs to 15 residues. The CDR3 protein is CASRGTGFSTDTQYF. DNA of the CDR3: TGTGCCAGCAGGGGGACAGGTTTCAGCACAGATACGCAGTATTTT.

This clonotype showed up many times. This rearrangement joins TRBV29-1 to TRBJ2-5; the D is unclear. Germline CDR1 SQVTM, CDR2 ANQGSEA. The CDR3 is made up of 11 amino acids. V lost 8 bases to trimming and J lost 5 bases, with 12 bases between them. The CDR3 sequence is CSLRIQETQYF. CDR3 DNA: TGCAGCCTACGGATCCAGGAGACCCAGTACTTC.

The chain is built from TRBV6-2 or TRBV6-3 and TRBJ1-5, with 8 nucleotides matching TRBD1. This CDR3 has 15 residues. With V trimmed by 4 bases and J by 8 bases, 10 bases remained unmatched. Germline-derived CDR1 and CDR2 are MNHEY and SVGEGT. The CDR3: CASSWGQAWEEPQHF. CDR3 coding DNA: TGTGCCAGCAGTTGGGGACAGGCATGGGAGGAGCCCCAGCATTTT.

In its sample, this clonotype was seen a few times. The junction shows a germline mismatch at one end, possibly a read error. The chain employs TRBV5-3 and TRBJ2-7; no firm D call. TRBV5-3 is recorded as an ORF, its role being uncertain. The CDR3 covers 15 residues. The CDR3 loop is CASSLGWGASYEQYF. The CDR3 nucleotides read TGTGCCAGCAGCTTGGGTTGGGGTGCCTCCTACGAGCAGTACTTC.